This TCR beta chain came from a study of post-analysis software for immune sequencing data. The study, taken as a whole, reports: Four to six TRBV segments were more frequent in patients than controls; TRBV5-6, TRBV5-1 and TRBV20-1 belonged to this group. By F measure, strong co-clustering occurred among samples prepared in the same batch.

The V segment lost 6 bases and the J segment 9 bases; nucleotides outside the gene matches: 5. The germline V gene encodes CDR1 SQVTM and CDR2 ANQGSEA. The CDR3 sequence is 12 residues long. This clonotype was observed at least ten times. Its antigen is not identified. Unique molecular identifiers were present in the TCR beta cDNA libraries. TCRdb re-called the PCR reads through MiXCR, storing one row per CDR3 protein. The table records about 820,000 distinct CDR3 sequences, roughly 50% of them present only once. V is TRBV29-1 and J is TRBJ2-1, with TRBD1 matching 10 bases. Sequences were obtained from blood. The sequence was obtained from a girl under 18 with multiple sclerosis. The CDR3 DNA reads TGCAGCGTAGAGGGACAGGGGAGTGAGCAGTTCTTC. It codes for CSVEGQGSEQFF.